This entry features one T cell receptor beta chain sequence. Its antigen remains unidentified. These data come from a study of OX40 agonist ivuxolimab in advanced cancers. The overall study: Patients received intravenous ivuxolimab every 2 weeks at 0.01 to 10 mg/kg. The mean age was 60 years, ranging from 23 to 79, with under 90% of participants male. Study-wide points: Among the lowest peripheral clonal expansion occurred in 0.1-3.0 mg/kg partial responders. Expanded clones were, on average, more numerous among CD8+ T cells than CD4+.

From germline, CDR1 is MDHEN and CDR2 SYDVKM. V was pared by 4 bases and J by 4 bases, with 5 bases between. CDR3 size: 12 residues. The table came from immunoSEQ multiplex PCR; TCRdb's copy has only in-frame clones and leaves some out. The sample includes about 84,000 clones, more than 80% of them seen just once. The rearrangement joins TRBV28 to TRBJ1-5; D gene ambiguous. The receptor's source is an adult with an advanced solid tumor such as melanoma, head and neck, liver or kidney cancer. Specimen: CD4+ or CD8+ T cells sorted from blood, collected in a trial of the OX40 agonist ivuxolimab. CDR3 coding DNA: TGTGCCAGCAGTTCCCGAAATCAGCCCCAGCATTTT. Translating gives CASSSRNQPQHF.